The sequence of this TCR beta chain was determined in a study of control samples from healthy donors and cancer patients. J lost 0 bases, V lost 2 bases, and 0 bases had no gene match. Germline V gene data show CDR1 as MGHRA and CDR2 as YSYEKL. The length of the CDR3 is 15 residues. Profiled with immunoSEQ multiplex PCR; TCRdb holds only in-frame clones, not every one. The repertoire includes approximately 150,000 clones, 90% to 95% of them detected once, and less than 0.75% sits in the top ten. The TCR comes from a woman aged 25 to 39 in good health. Sample: blood. The chain is built from TRBV4-1 and TRBJ2-5, with 10 nucleotides matching TRBD2. The CDR3 loop reads CASSQLAGDQETQYF. The CDR3 nucleotides read TGCGCCAGCAGCCAACTAGCGGGAGACCAAGAGACCCAGTACTTC.